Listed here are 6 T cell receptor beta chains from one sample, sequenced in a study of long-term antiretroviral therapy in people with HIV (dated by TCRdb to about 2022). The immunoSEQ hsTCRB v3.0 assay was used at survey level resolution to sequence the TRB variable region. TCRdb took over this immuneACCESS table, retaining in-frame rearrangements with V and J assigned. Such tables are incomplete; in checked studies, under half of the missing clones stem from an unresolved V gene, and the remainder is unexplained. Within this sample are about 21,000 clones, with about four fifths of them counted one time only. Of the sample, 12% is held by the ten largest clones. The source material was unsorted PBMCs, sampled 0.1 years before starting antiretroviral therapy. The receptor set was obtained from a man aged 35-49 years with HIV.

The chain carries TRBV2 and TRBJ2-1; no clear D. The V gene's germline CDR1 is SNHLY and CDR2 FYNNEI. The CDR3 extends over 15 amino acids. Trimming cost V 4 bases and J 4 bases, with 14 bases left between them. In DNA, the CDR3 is TGTGCCAGCAGTGTGATAGAGGTCACATACAATGAGCAGTTCTTC. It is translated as CASSVIEVTYNEQFF.

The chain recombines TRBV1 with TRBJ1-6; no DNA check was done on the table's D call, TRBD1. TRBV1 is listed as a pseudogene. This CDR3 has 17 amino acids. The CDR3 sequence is CTSSQDSYSSYNSPLHF. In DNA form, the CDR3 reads TGCACCAGCAGCCAGGACAGCTACAGCTCCTATAATTCACCCCTCCACTTT.

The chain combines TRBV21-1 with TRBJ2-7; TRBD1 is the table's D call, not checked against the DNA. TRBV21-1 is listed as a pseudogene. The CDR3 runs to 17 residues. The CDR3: CASSKRGTGQRSDEQYF. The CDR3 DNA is TGTGCCAGCAGCAAACGAGGAACCGGACAGAGGAGCGACGAGCAGTACTTC.

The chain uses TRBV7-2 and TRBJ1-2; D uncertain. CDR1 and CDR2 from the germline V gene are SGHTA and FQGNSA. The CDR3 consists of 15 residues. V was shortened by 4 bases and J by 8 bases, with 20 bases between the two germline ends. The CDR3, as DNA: TGTGCCAGCAGCTCCGAATTTTCTCAGGTCCTAGGCTACACCTTC. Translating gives CASSSEFSQVLGYTF.

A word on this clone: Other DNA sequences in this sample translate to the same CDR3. CDR3 nucleotide sequence: TGTGCCAGCAGCCTCAGCTTGGGAGAGACCCAGTACTTC. As protein: CASSLSLGETQYF. V is TRBV7-2 and J is TRBJ2-5; D is undetermined. Germline V gives CDR1 SGHTA, CDR2 FQGNSA. This CDR3 spans 13 amino acids. V was pared by 5 bases and J by 4 bases, with 11 bases between.

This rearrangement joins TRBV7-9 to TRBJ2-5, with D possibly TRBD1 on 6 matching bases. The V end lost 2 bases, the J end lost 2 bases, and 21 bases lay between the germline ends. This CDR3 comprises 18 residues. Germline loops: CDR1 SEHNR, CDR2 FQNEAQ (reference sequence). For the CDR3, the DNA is TGTGCCAGCAGCTTACTCCGGGACATTACAACATTACAAGAGACCCAGTACTTC. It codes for CASSLLRDITTLQETQYF.